This entry describes one T cell receptor beta chain. The antigen remains undetermined. The data are from a study of blood T cells in healthy people across ages. General study points: CMV infection status of these donors was not known. Naive CD4+ cells and diversity were both higher in long-lived donors than in aged donors. Strong correlation was found linking TCR beta diversity to naive T cell percentage.

With a J-beta primer mix and a sample-barcoded 5' primer, a second PCR ran 7 to 11 cycles. TCRdb re-called the 5' RACE reads through MiXCR, storing one row per CDR3 protein. The sample includes hundreds of thousands of distinct CDR3 sequences, roughly 56% of them seen just once. V gave up 3 bases and J gave up 4 bases, with 15 bases separating them. The CDR3 runs 14 residues. Germline CDR1 is SQVTM and CDR2 is ANQGSEA. The rearrangement joins TRBV29-1 to TRBJ2-5; D might be TRBD1 (5 bases). This sequence originates from a man between 35 and 55 years old in good health. The material sequenced was blood. CDR3 nucleotides: TGCAGCGTTGACAGGGTATCGGGCAGAGAGACCCAGTACTTC. Amino acid sequence: CSVDRVSGRETQYF. Combining the CDR3 with reference TRBV29-1 and TRBJ2-5 gives the whole variable domain SAVISQKPSRDICQRGTSLTIQCQVDSQVTMMFWYRQQPGQSLTLIATANQGSEATYESGFVIDKFPISRPNLTFSTLTVSNMSPEDSSIYLCSVDRVSGRETQYFGPGTRLLVL.